This T cell receptor (beta chain) was identified during a study of graft-versus-host responses after intestinal transplantation (dated by TCRdb to the early 2020s). Describing the broader study: Multivisceral, liver-intestinal, or isolated intestinal transplants were received by the recipients. The cohort enrolled fewer than 25 intestinal transplant recipients including one retransplant, and 3 patients lacking pretransplant specimens were excluded. To identify alloreactive clones, pre-transplant mixed lymphocyte reaction products were sequenced and compared with unstimulated pre-transplant donor and recipient T cells. Rather than going through the commercial service, samples from a few later patients were sequenced in-house on an Illumina MiSeq and processed with MiXCR. All recipients received anti-thymocyte globulin induction followed by maintenance tacrolimus and steroids for roughly three years. Graft-versus-host and host-versus-graft alloreactive T cell clones were tracked in the graft, circulation and bone marrow after intestinal transplantation using bulk TCR-beta CDR3 sequencing. A peak of at least 4% donor T cells among recipient peripheral blood mononuclear cells was the definition used for donor T cell macrochimerism. Summary of the overall study and its limitations: The relatively low number and heterogeneity of intestinal transplant patients limited the conclusions. In patients with donor T cell macrochimerism, the allografts had high GvH to HvG T cell clonal ratios. GvH clones were detected in recipient bone marrow, and some appeared earlier in ileal mucosa or blood, consistent with an intestinal mucosal origin. Early after transplant, peak levels of circulating GvH clones were associated with declines in HvG clones.

The label giving this sample's time point can be read as: cells obtained before transplantation from donor or recipient. CD3+CD4+ and CD3+CD8+ populations were FACS-sorted from unstimulated pre-transplant donor and recipient cells taken from spleen or lymph nodes. Library preparation used the immunoSEQ multiplex PCR assay. In most patients, genomic DNA was isolated using the Qiagen DNeasy Blood and Tissue Kit and sent frozen to Adaptive Biotechnologies for TCR sequencing. High-throughput TCR-beta CDR3 sequencing of genomic DNA from most patients was performed by Adaptive Biotechnologies. Concerning the study's data processing: TCR sequencing data for 18 patients were retrieved from Adaptive's ImmunoSEQ software; a few other patients were processed with MiXCR and VDJtools. CD4 versus CD8 sorting errors were corrected by removing sequences found in both subsets at a frequency ratio below 5:1. CDR3 nucleotide sequences shared between donor and recipient were removed because their origin could not be assigned. At least 2-fold expansion over unstimulated cells and a minimum CFSE-low frequency of 0.002% (template counts) or 0.001% (read counts) were required for clones to be classified as alloreactive. Mappable clones were those detected in sequenced pre-transplant spleen, lymph node, or MLR CFSE-low populations of the donor or recipient. Cumulative frequency of alloreactive clones was calculated as a percentage of all sequences weighted by copy number. What TCRdb holds here is the immuneACCESS table cut down to in-frame rearrangements. Part of the clones is not present; checked against another copy, under half of the missing clones reflect an unresolved V gene, and the others are unexplained. V and J calls plus clone size are reproduced from that table; the DNA served to infer D and trimming. The sample table records 90,000 to 120,000 clones; roughly 87% of these occur just once. Jointly, the top ten make up less than 0.8% of the sample.

The junction shows trimming of 5 bases on V and 7 bases on J, plus 17 bases between the germline ends. CDR1 and CDR2, per the germline V gene, are MNHEY and SVGAGI. CDR3 length: 14 amino acids, cysteine to phenylalanine. Only the CDR3 portion is preserved as DNA: 42 bases, with reading frame beginning at the first base. Comment on this clone: This clone's antigen is unknown. No clone much larger than this one lies a single base away; base qualities are absent.

The specimen was unstimulated CD4+ T cells sorted from spleen or lymph node cells, collected before transplant. The receptor comes from a human donor who was the organ donor for an intestinal transplant. This chain is built from TRBV6-5 and TRBJ1-2, and TRBD1 may be the D gene, going by 5 matching bases. The CDR3 corresponds to CASSQGQGNPGYTF. The sequence in DNA is TGTGCCAGCAGTCAAGGTCAGGGAAATCCTGGCTACACCTTC.